The 4 T cell receptor beta chains reported below all come from one sample, sequenced in a study of Ad26.COV2.S vaccination and SARS-CoV-2 variants. Clones were read by immunoSEQ multiplex PCR, and TCRdb kept only the in-frame ones, dropping some. The sample includes over 400,000 clones, approximately 90% seen only once; the top ten take more than 1.5%. Noted treatment: around 19 received Ad26.COV2.S at low or high dose, single or two shots; about five received placebo; per-sample allocation not given. Collection of samples fell on day 63 after the first vaccine or placebo injection. Sequenced here: peripheral blood, sampled in a trial of Ad26.COV2.S vaccine versus placebo. The origin of the receptors is a person aged 18-60 years who received the Ad26.COV2.S COVID-19 vaccine or a placebo.

This chain joins TRBV2 and TRBJ2-1, with D perhaps TRBD2 (5 bases). Trimming removed 3 bases at V and 4 bases at J, with 16 bases between. This CDR3 has 16 amino acids. Germline assignment: CDR1 SNHLY and CDR2 FYNNEI. The CDR3 coding sequence is TGTGCCAGCAGTGACGTCGGGGTAAAAGAGTACAATGAGCAGTTCTTC. Residues: CASSDVGVKEYNEQFF.

In its sample, this clone was seen once. The rearrangement links TRBV4-3 to TRBJ1-2; TRBD1 agrees at 9 bases. Germline V gene data show CDR1 as LGHNA and CDR2 as YSLEER. The V and J ends lost 4 bases and 3 bases, in that order; junction bases with no gene match: 3. The CDR3 runs 14 residues. The DNA of the CDR3 is TGCGCCAGCAGCCCAGGGACAGGGCACTATGGCTACACCTTC. Its protein product is CASSPGTGHYGYTF.

This sequence joins TRBV28 and TRBJ2-1; 7 bases line up with TRBD1. The CDR3 runs 15 residues. Trimming removed 6 bases from V and 9 bases from J; junction bases left unmatched: 14. The germline CDR1 and CDR2 sequences are MDHEN and SYDVKM. The CDR3 DNA is TGTGCCAGCAGGTCTCCCGACAGGGAGAGTGCTGAGCAGTTCTTC. Its translation: CASRSPDRESAEQFF.

The V call is TRBV19, the J call TRBJ1-5; TRBD1 matches 7 bases. Germline CDR1 LNHDA, CDR2 SQIVND (reference sequence). This CDR3 has 15 amino acids. V lost 4 bases and J lost 3; bases outside the gene matches: 6. CDR3 DNA sequence: TGTGCCAGTAGTACTCGGACAGGATCCAATCAGCCCCAGCATTTT. Its protein product is CASSTRTGSNQPQHF.